The T cell receptor beta chain described here comes from a study of control samples from healthy donors and cancer patients (dated by TCRdb to 2020 to 2022). For this clone: Its antigen remains unidentified. There are no base qualities to consult, and no much larger clone falls within one base.

The protocol used for the library was the immunoSEQ multiplex PCR assay. TCRdb stores this immuneACCESS table with in-frame sequences only. Part of the clones is absent; in the studies checked, under half of the shortfall reflects unresolved V genes, and no reason is known for the rest. Recorded for this sample are 100,000 to 150,000 clones; roughly 87% of them occurred a single time. The top ten hold about 8.7% of the sample. Per the germline V gene (reference sequence), SEHNR is the CDR1 and FQNEAQ is the CDR2. The CDR3 numbers 13 residues from cysteine through phenylalanine. Kept here is only the CDR3 DNA, which spans 39 bases and is read in frame from base 1. V gives up 1 base and J gives up 2 bases, and the segment between their germline ends measures 2 bases.

This TCR derives from a middle-aged man in good health. The sequencing sample was made of blood. This receptor chain uses TRBV7-9 and TRBJ2-2; the D gene remains uncertain. The DNA sequence reads TGTGCCAGCAGCTTAGGCAACACCGGGGAGCTGTTTTTT. Its protein reads: CASSLGNTGELFF. This CDR3, with the reference TRBV7-9 and TRBJ2-2 proteins standing in past its ends, gives the full variable domain DTGVSQNPRHKITKRGQNVTFRCDPISEHNRLYWYRQTLGQGPEFLTYFQNEAQLEKSRLLSDRFSAERPKGSFSTLEIQRTEQGDSAMYLCASSLGNTGELFFGEGSRLTVL.